These T cell receptor beta chains were read from a single sample in a study of T-cell memory formation after mild COVID-19. A single record per CDR3 protein comes from TCRdb applying MiXCR to the 5' RACE reads. The table lists a few hundred thousand distinct CDR3 sequences, more than 15% of them singletons. Sequencing was done on a sample of PBMCs or a T cell subset sorted from them (not recorded which). The receptors originated from a man younger than 30 who had mild COVID-19 (a few samples of this study predate the infection). Cell type and time point are not known. The CDR3 runs from the conserved cysteine through the conserved F or W. A D gene is named only where the DNA matches it firmly. Not every row has a clone size; where given, it reads once, few, many or a size class.

J gene | V gene | clone size | D gene | CDR3 protein | CDR3 DNA
TRBJ1-2 | TRBV4-1 | - | - | CASSQGGQNYGYTF | TGCGCCAGCAGCCAAGGAGGGCAGAACTATGGCTACACCTTC
TRBJ2-3 | TRBV12-3/TRBV12-4 | few | - | CASSSVDTQYF | TGTGCCAGCAGTTCAGTGGATACGCAGTATTTT
TRBJ2-2 | TRBV19 | few | - | CASSIGGPGELFF | TGTGCCAGTAGTATCGGCGGACCCGGGGAGCTGTTTTTT
TRBJ2-7 | TRBV7-9 | few | - | CASSTTARYEQYF | TGTGCCAGCAGCACAACGGCCCGGTACGAGCAGTACTTC
TRBJ2-7 | TRBV7-2 | few | - | CASSLSNGGTYEQYF | TGTGCCAGCAGCTTAAGTAATGGGGGCACCTACGAGCAGTACTTC
TRBJ2-1 | TRBV4-3 | few | - | CASSQDTRRGNEQFF | TGCGCCAGCAGCCAAGATACGCGTCGGGGCAATGAGCAGTTCTTC
TRBJ2-3 | TRBV29-1 | - | - | CSVASGARTDTQYF | TGCAGCGTTGCATCTGGGGCCCGCACAGATACGCAGTATTTT
TRBJ1-1 | TRBV11-2 | - | - | CASSFQGRRAFF | TGTGCCAGCAGCTTTCAGGGTAGGCGAGCTTTCTTT
TRBJ2-3 | TRBV4-3 | - | TRBD2 | CASSQWASGSRDTQYF | TGCGCCAGCAGCCAATGGGCTAGCGGCTCTCGTGATACGCAGTATTTT
TRBJ2-4 | TRBV7-2 | many | - | CASSGQLRGAKNIQYF | TGTGCCAGCAGCGGCCAGTTGCGAGGAGCCAAAAACATTCAGTACTTC
TRBJ2-2 | TRBV6-2/TRBV6-3 | - | - | CASIGQEVPGELFF | TGTGCCAGCATCGGGCAGGAGGTACCCGGGGAGCTGTTTTTT
TRBJ2-2 | TRBV7-2 | few | - | CASSLVVAGFTAGELFF | TGTGCCAGCAGCTTAGTGGTCGCAGGGTTTACGGCCGGGGAGCTGTTTTTT
TRBJ1-2 | TRBV7-9 | - | - | CAIPWGDYGYTF | TGTGCCATCCCATGGGGAGACTATGGCTACACCTTC
TRBJ1-2 | TRBV7-9 | few | - | CASIGDGYTF | TGTGCCAGCATTGGGGATGGCTACACCTTC
TRBJ2-2 | TRBV27 | - | - | CASSSRVGELFF | TGTGCCAGCAGCTCGAGGGTCGGGGAGCTGTTTTTT
TRBJ2-5 | TRBV5-1 | - | TRBD1 | CASRNYRGDETQYF | TGCGCCAGCAGAAATTACAGGGGGGATGAGACCCAGTACTTC
TRBJ1-1 | TRBV24-1 | - | - | CATSDYTEAFF | TGTGCCACCAGTGATTACACTGAAGCTTTCTTT
TRBJ2-1 | TRBV20-1 | few | - | CSARDRWGALSYNEQFF | TGCAGTGCTAGAGATCGGTGGGGGGCCTTGTCCTACAATGAGCAGTTCTTC
TRBJ2-3 | TRBV6-5 | - | - | CASRNHGGPSGDTQYF | TGTGCCAGCAGGAACCATGGGGGACCCTCCGGGGATACGCAGTATTTT
TRBJ2-2 | TRBV5-1 | - | TRBD1 | CASISSQGANTGELFF | TGCGCCAGCATCAGCAGCCAGGGGGCGAACACCGGGGAGCTGTTTTTT
TRBJ2-3 | TRBV6-2/TRBV6-3 | - | - | CASSAVYTDTQYF | TGTGCCAGCAGTGCCGTTTACACAGATACGCAGTATTTT
TRBJ2-3 | TRBV30 | few | TRBD1 | CAWSVGTGDTDTQYF | TGTGCCTGGAGTGTGGGGACAGGGGACACAGATACGCAGTATTTT
TRBJ1-2 | TRBV2 | few | - | CASQGGYGYTF | TGTGCCAGCCAGGGAGGGTATGGCTACACCTTC
TRBJ2-3 | TRBV6-5 | many | TRBD1 | CASSKQPGQGSDTQYF | TGTGCCAGCAGTAAACAGCCGGGACAGGGGTCAGATACGCAGTATTTT
TRBJ1-3 | TRBV20-1 | few | - | CSAPGIGGNTIYF | TGCAGTGCTCCGGGGATAGGTGGAAACACCATATATTTT
TRBJ2-1 | TRBV11-2 | many | - | CASSFRGAVNEQFF | TGTGCCAGCAGCTTTCGGGGGGCTGTCAATGAGCAGTTCTTC
TRBJ2-1 | TRBV24-1 | few | - | CATSERGRGFFNEQFF | TGTGCCACCAGTGAACGGGGAAGGGGGTTTTTCAATGAGCAGTTCTTC
TRBJ2-3 | TRBV7-2 | - | TRBD2 | CASSRTIAGGPADTQYF | TGTGCCAGCAGCAGGACGATAGCGGGGGGGCCGGCAGATACGCAGTATTTT
TRBJ1-3 | TRBV5-1 | - | TRBD1 | CASSQGQPGNTIYF | TGCGCCAGCAGCCAGGGACAGCCGGGAAACACCATATATTTT
TRBJ2-5 | TRBV25-1 | - | - | CASSDNRAYEETQYF | TGTGCCAGCAGTGACAACCGGGCCTACGAAGAGACCCAGTACTTC
TRBJ2-5 | TRBV27 | - | TRBD2 | CASNPSFSGGAETQYF | TGTGCCAGCAACCCCTCGTTTAGCGGGGGGGCAGAGACCCAGTACTTC